This passage covers 23 T cell receptor beta chains from one sample sequenced in a study of T cell changes during pregnancy in multiple sclerosis. Method: immunoSEQ multiplex PCR; TCRdb's copy keeps in-frame clones and lacks some. The table has roughly 100,000 clones, roughly nine tenths seen once. The input for sequencing was peripheral blood, taken after pregnancy. The receptors come from a female donor with multiple sclerosis, enrolled in a pregnancy study.

V usage is TRBV19 and J usage is TRBJ2-1; the D gene is possibly TRBD2 (5 bases). V was shortened by 4 bases and J by 4 bases, with 8 bases between the two germline ends. The CDR3 extends over 13 amino acids. CDR1 and CDR2 (germline): LNHDA, SQIVND (reference sequence). For the CDR3, the DNA is TGTGCCAGTAGTAGCGGACTGTACAATGAGCAGTTCTTC. Encoded protein: CASSSGLYNEQFF. Combining the CDR3 with reference TRBV19 and TRBJ2-1 gives the whole variable domain DGGITQSPKYLFRKEGQNVTLSCEQNLNHDAMYWYRQDPGQGLRLIYYSQIVNDFQKGDIAEGYSVSREKKESFPLTVTSAQKNPTAFYLCASSSGLYNEQFFGPGTRLTVL.

The V gene is TRBV6-1, the J gene TRBJ1-6; TRBD1 is a possible D gene (6 bases). This CDR3 has 15 residues. Germline-derived CDR1 and CDR2 are MNHNS and SASEGT. The V end was cut by 4 bases, the J end by 7 bases, with 14 bases between. Here the CDR3 reads CASSARQVLNSPLHF. The DNA of the CDR3 is TGTGCCAGCAGTGCAAGACAGGTTTTGAATTCACCCCTCCACTTT.

The chain links TRBV10-3 to TRBJ2-1; 7 nucleotides line up with TRBD2. V dropped 2 bases and J dropped 0; count of bases not matched to a gene: 1. Germline V gene sequence: CDR1 ENHRY, CDR2 SYGVKD. The CDR3 loop spans 15 amino acids. DNA for the CDR3: TGTGCCATCAGTGAGCCGGGGGGCTCCTACAATGAGCAGTTCTTC. It yields the protein CAISEPGGSYNEQFF.

The rearrangement links TRBV29-1 to TRBJ1-1, with 9 bases identical to TRBD1. The CDR3 extends over 13 amino acids. J was trimmed by 8 bases and V by 5 bases; bases with no gene match: 9. Germline values: CDR1 SQVTM, CDR2 ANQGSEA. CDR3 bases: TGCAGCGTTAAGCCGGGACAGGGAGTGGAAGCTTTCTTT. It is translated as CSVKPGQGVEAFF.

The rearrangement links TRBV18 to TRBJ2-1; 13 nucleotides match TRBD2. Germline CDR1 is KGHSH and CDR2 is LQKENI. V gave up 5 bases and J gave up 4 bases; unmatched junction bases: 2. CDR3 length: 15 residues. This CDR3 reads CASSWGLAGYNEQFF. CDR3 nucleotides: TGTGCCAGCTCATGGGGACTAGCGGGATACAATGAGCAGTTCTTC.

This rearrangement joins TRBV14 to TRBJ2-5, with 9 nucleotides matching TRBD2. Germline CDR1 and CDR2: SGHDN and FVKESK. This CDR3 is built from 15 residues. The J segment lost 4 bases and the V segment lost 3 bases, leaving 6 bases of the junction unmatched. CDR3 in DNA: TGTGCCAGCAGCCACCCTAGCGGGGCGGGAGAGACCCAGTACTTC. Translated: CASSHPSGAGETQYF.

The CDR3 here is CASSPALAGGHEQYF. The CDR3 region has the DNA TGTGCCAGCAGTCCAGCGCTAGCGGGAGGCCACGAGCAGTACTTC. This chain connects TRBV28 to TRBJ2-7, with 11 bases that match TRBD2. Germline V gene data show CDR1 as MDHEN and CDR2 as SYDVKM. Trimming removed 5 bases from V and 5 bases from J; junction bases left unmatched: 8. The CDR3 consists of 15 residues. Complete variable domain (other parts from reference TRBV28 and TRBJ2-7): DVKVTQSSRYLVKRTGEKVFLECVQDMDHENMFWYRQDPGLGLRLIYFSYDVKMKEKGDIPEGYSVSREKKERFSLILESASTNQTSMYLCASSPALAGGHEQYFGPGTRLTVT.

The chain links TRBV27 to TRBJ1-2; D may be TRBD1 (5 bases). This CDR3 is 14 amino acids long. Germline V gene data show CDR1 as MNHEY and CDR2 as SMNVEV (reference sequence). Trimming shortened V by 6 bases and J by 1 base, and 12 bases separated the two germline ends. The DNA of the CDR3 is TGTGCCAGCAGGTCTAGGGGAGGTAACTATGGCTACACCTTC. Protein: CASRSRGGNYGYTF.

The chain links TRBV28 to TRBJ1-4, with D perhaps TRBD1 (5 bases). Per the germline V gene, CDR1 is MDHEN and CDR2 is SYDVKM. V was cut by 4 bases and J by 10 bases, with 22 bases left in between. This CDR3 spans 16 amino acids. CDR3 sequence: CASSSGVNGAGGKLFF. Written as DNA, the CDR3 is TGTGCCAGCAGTTCGGGGGTAAACGGAGCTGGAGGAAAACTGTTTTTT.

The chain employs TRBV5-6 and TRBJ1-4, with a tentative D call TRBD1 (5 bases). CDR1 is SGHDT and CDR2 is YYEEEE in the germline V gene. The CDR3 runs 14 residues. With 1 base removed from V and 10 bases from J, the gap between germline ends came to 14 bases. The CDR3: CASSLQGVGGKLFF. CDR3 nucleotides: TGTGCCAGCAGCTTGCAAGGGGTGGGAGGAAAACTGTTTTTT.

This clone has just one count. The rearrangement links TRBV5-1 to TRBJ2-2; 7 bases are a match to TRBD2. CDR3 size: 16 residues. Germline V CDR1 and CDR2: SGHRS, YFSETQ. V shed 3 bases and J 0 bases; nucleotides not matched to a gene: 5. CDR3 nucleotide sequence: TGCGCCAGCAGCTCCGCGGGGAGGGCGAACACCGGGGAGCTGTTTTTT. This gives the protein CASSSAGRANTGELFF.

For the CDR3, the DNA is TGTGCCAGCAGCCTCCGAGGGGGCGAGCAGTACTTC. Residues: CASSLRGGEQYF. The V call is TRBV9, the J call TRBJ2-7; a possible D gene is TRBD1 (6 bases). Germline CDR1 SGDLS, CDR2 YYNGEE. Between the trimmed V and J ends, which lost 4 bases and 6 bases, there was a span of 11 bases. CDR3 size: 12 residues.

This chain connects TRBV7-6 to TRBJ1-2, with D perhaps TRBD1 (6 bases). The V gene's germline CDR1 is SGHVS and CDR2 FNYEAQ. Trimming removed 3 bases at V and 2 bases at J, with 19 bases between. The length of the CDR3 is 17 residues. As DNA, the CDR3 is TGTGCCAGCAGCTTTTCACGGGGAGGGGGAGAGAACTATGGCTACACCTTC. It specifies CASSFSRGGGENYGYTF.

V gene TRBV25-1 combines with J gene TRBJ1-6; 7 positions match TRBD1. The CDR3 loop spans 17 amino acids. Germline lookup yields CDR1 MGHDK and CDR2 SYGVNS. V was clipped by 6 bases and J by 0 bases; unmatched bases: 8. The chain's CDR3 is CASRLGGAGSYNSPLHF. The DNA for the CDR3 is TGTGCCAGCAGACTAGGGGGCGCCGGCTCCTATAATTCACCCCTCCACTTT. Using reference TRBV25-1 and TRBJ1-6 for the parts outside the CDR3, the full variable domain is EADIYQTPRYLVIGTGKKITLECSQTMGHDKMYWYQQDPGMELHLIHYSYGVNSTEKGDLSSESTVSRIRTEHFPLTLESARPSHTSQYLCASRLGGAGSYNSPLHFGNGTRLTVT.

CDR3 residues: CASMFAKNTEAFF. The CDR3 DNA reads as TGTGCCAGCATGTTCGCGAAGAACACTGAAGCTTTCTTT. The rearrangement uses TRBV2 and TRBJ1-1; D is uncertain. The V and J ends lost 7 bases and 1 base respectively, with 10 bases between them. Germline loops: CDR1 SNHLY, CDR2 FYNNEI. The length of the CDR3 is 13 residues.

V is TRBV4-3 and J is TRBJ1-4, with a tentative D call TRBD1 (6 bases). The V gene lost 0 bases and the J gene lost 7 bases, with 12 bases spanning the gap. There are 15 residues in the CDR3. Per germline, CDR1 LGHNA and CDR2 YSLEER. CDR3 region: CASSQEQGSGEKLFF. CDR3 DNA sequence: TGCGCCAGCAGCCAAGAACAGGGTTCAGGTGAAAAACTGTTTTTT.

This clone has only a few counts. This sequence joins TRBV2 and TRBJ1-5; 9 bases map to TRBD1. V was clipped by 10 bases and J by 2 bases; unmatched bases: 6. Germline V gene data show CDR1 as SNHLY and CDR2 as FYNNEI. CDR3 size: 14 residues. Here the CDR3 reads CATTGGIGNQPQHF. As DNA, the CDR3 is TGTGCCACCACAGGGGGCATTGGCAATCAGCCCCAGCATTTT.

The chain uses TRBV11-1 and TRBJ2-7, with TRBD1 as a possible D gene (8 bases). Trimming took off 4 bases at V and 3 bases at J, with 22 bases between the two ends. CDR1 and CDR2 from the germline V gene are SGHAT and FQDESV (reference sequence). This CDR3 has 17 residues. CDR3 amino acids: CASSYRRTGTKNYEQYF. CDR3 DNA sequence: TGTGCCAGCAGCTACCGTCGGACAGGGACTAAGAACTACGAGCAGTACTTC. The complete variable domain, with remaining parts taken from reference TRBV11-1 and TRBJ2-7, reads EAEVAQSPRYKITEKSQAVAFWCDPISGHATLYWYRQILGQGPELLVQFQDESVVDDSQLPKDRFSAERLKGVDSTLKIQPAELGDSAMYLCASSYRRTGTKNYEQYFGPGTRLTVT.

J is TRBJ2-1 and V is TRBV4-1, with D perhaps TRBD2 (5 bases). This CDR3 contains 15 residues. Germline lookup yields CDR1 MGHRA and CDR2 YSYEKL. V shed 2 bases and J shed 2 bases, with 10 bases lying between them. The CDR3 is CASSQPAEAYNEQFF. The CDR3 DNA reads TGCGCCAGCAGCCAACCAGCGGAGGCCTACAATGAGCAGTTCTTC.

The chain couples TRBV6-5 to TRBJ2-2, with 8 bases that match TRBD1. The CDR3 has 15 amino acids. Germline CDR1 is MNHEY and CDR2 is SVGAGI. J was trimmed by 5 bases and V by 7 bases; bases with no gene match: 9. In DNA, the CDR3 is TGTGCCAGCAAATTCCTGGACAGGGTTACCGGGGAGCTGTTTTTT. Translating gives CASKFLDRVTGELFF.

This chain joins TRBV6-1 and TRBJ2-5; 9 bases align to TRBD1. The CDR3 has 15 residues. J was trimmed by 4 bases and V by 6 bases; bases with no gene match: 9. Germline CDR1 reads MNHNS; CDR2 reads SASEGT. In nucleotides, the CDR3 is TGTGCCAGCAGCCTCGGGACAGGGAGGGTAGAGACCCAGTACTTC. Protein sequence: CASSLGTGRVETQYF.

This clone was observed once. The rearrangement joins TRBV27 to TRBJ2-7, with 9 nucleotides matching TRBD1. From germline, CDR1 is MNHEY and CDR2 SMNVEV (reference sequence). Trimming took 6 bases from V and 3 from J; bases not matched to a gene: 9. This CDR3 is 15 amino acids long. CDR3 in amino acids: CASRGSGQGIYEQYF. CDR3 coding DNA: TGTGCCAGCAGGGGATCGGGACAGGGCATCTACGAGCAGTACTTC.

The V gene is TRBV5-1, the J gene TRBJ2-1, with TRBD1 matching over 8 bases. The V and J ends lost 0 bases and 4 bases, in that order; junction bases with no gene match: 3. Germline values: CDR1 SGHRS, CDR2 YFSETQ. This CDR3 has 15 residues. CDR3 nucleotides: TGCGCCAGCAGCTTGGGACAGGGGTTTTACAATGAGCAGTTCTTC. Translated, it gives CASSLGQGFYNEQFF. The whole variable domain, remainder taken from reference TRBV5-1 and TRBJ2-1, is KAGVTQTPRYLIKTRGQQVTLSCSPISGHRSVSWYQQTPGQGLQFLFEYFSETQRNKGNFPGRFSGRQFSNSRSEMNVSTLELGDSALYLCASSLGQGFYNEQFFGPGTRLTVL.